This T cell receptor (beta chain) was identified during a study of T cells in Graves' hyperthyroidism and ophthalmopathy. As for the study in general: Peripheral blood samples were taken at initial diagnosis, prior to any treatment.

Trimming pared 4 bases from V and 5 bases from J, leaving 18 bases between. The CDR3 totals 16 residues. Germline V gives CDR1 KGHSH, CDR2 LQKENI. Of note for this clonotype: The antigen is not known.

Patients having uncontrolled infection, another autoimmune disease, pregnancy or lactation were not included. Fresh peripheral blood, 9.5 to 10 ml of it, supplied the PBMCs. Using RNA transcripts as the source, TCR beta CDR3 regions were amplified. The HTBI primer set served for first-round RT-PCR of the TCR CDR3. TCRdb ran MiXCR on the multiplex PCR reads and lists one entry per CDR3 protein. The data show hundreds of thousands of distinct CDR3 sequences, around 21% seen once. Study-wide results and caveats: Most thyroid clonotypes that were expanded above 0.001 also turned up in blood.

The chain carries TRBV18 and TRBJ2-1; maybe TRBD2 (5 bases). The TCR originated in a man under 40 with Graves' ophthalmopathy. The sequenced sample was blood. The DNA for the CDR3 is TGTGCCAGCTCACTCGGGGTGGCCCCGGGCGACAATGAGCAGTTCTTC. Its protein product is CASSLGVAPGDNEQFF.